The 18 T cell receptor beta chains presented below share a single source sample, sequenced in a study of shared clonotypes between healthy human individuals. Some clones are missing from TCRdb's copy, which holds only in-frame ones; the method was immunoSEQ multiplex PCR. The sample contains nearly 1,000,000 clones, approximately 80% of which appear only once. Sequencing was done on a sample of memory CD4+ T cells sorted from blood. Subset: CD45RA-negative fraction. These receptors were obtained from a man in his late teens or twenties in good health.

V usage is TRBV5-6 and J usage is TRBJ1-3; D is uncertain. The CDR3 has 13 amino acids. The V gene's germline CDR1 is SGHDT and CDR2 YYEEEE. V was pared by 6 bases and J by 1 base, with 8 bases between. CDR3 DNA sequence: TGTGCCAGCAAATGGGGATCTGGAAACACCATATATTTT. It encodes CASKWGSGNTIYF.

Points on this clone: The same CDR3 also results from other DNA sequences found in this sample. The chain is built from TRBV11-2 and TRBJ2-3, with unresolved D. CDR3 size: 14 residues. V was cut by 0 bases and J by 3 bases, with 7 bases left in between. Germline V lookup: CDR1 SGHAT, CDR2 FQNNGV. This CDR3 is CASSLEGLTDTQYF. Written as DNA, the CDR3 is TGTGCCAGCAGCTTAGAGGGCTTGACAGATACGCAGTATTTT.

V and J are TRBV28 and TRBJ1-4; D gene ambiguous. The CDR3 has 15 residues. Trimming took off 6 bases at V and 0 bases at J, with 11 bases between the two ends. Looked up from germline, CDR1 is MDHEN and CDR2 is SYDVKM. CDR3 loop: CASRAGGPTNEKLFF. The CDR3 DNA follows: TGTGCCAGCAGAGCCGGCGGACCAACTAATGAAAAACTGTTTTTT.

The chain joins TRBV6-1 to TRBJ2-5; 10 bases are shared with TRBD1. Germline assignment: CDR1 MNHNS and CDR2 SASEGT. The CDR3 covers 15 residues. V lost 5 bases to trimming and J lost 4 bases; unmatched junction nucleotides: 7. CDR3 protein: CASSRQGAWAETQYF. For the CDR3, the DNA is TGTGCCAGCAGTCGACAGGGGGCCTGGGCAGAGACCCAGTACTTC.

This sequence joins TRBV5-8 and TRBJ2-5; 7 positions agree with TRBD2. Losses at the gene ends were 4 bases for V and 3 bases for J; bases not matched to a gene: 3. The CDR3 is 13 residues long. The germline V gene has CDR1 SGHTS and CDR2 YDEGEE. The CDR3 loop reads CASSLTSEETQYF. CDR3 coding DNA: TGTGCCAGCAGCCTTACTAGCGAAGAGACCCAGTACTTC.

The rearrangement uses TRBV7-6 and TRBJ2-7; 7 bases fit TRBD2. The CDR3 is 15 amino acids. J was trimmed by 1 base and V by 2 bases; bases with no gene match: 5. Per germline, CDR1 SGHVS and CDR2 FNYEAQ. The CDR3 reads CASSLWRERSYEQYF. For the CDR3, the DNA is TGTGCCAGCAGCTTATGGCGGGAGAGATCCTACGAGCAGTACTTC.

The CDR3 DNA reads as TGTGCCAGCAGCGTAGATACAGTCGGAAACACCATATATTTT. This gives the protein CASSVDTVGNTIYF. The chain uses TRBV9 and TRBJ1-3; D not certain. CDR3 length equals 14 residues. In germline, CDR1 is SGDLS, CDR2 YYNGEE. Trimming removed 0 bases at V and 4 bases at J, with 8 bases between.

V usage is TRBV6-6 and J usage is TRBJ1-5, with D possibly TRBD1 on 5 matching bases. V was cut by 6 bases and J by 7 bases, with 13 bases left in between. The CDR3 is 13 residues long. Germline-derived CDR1 and CDR2 are MNHNY and SVGAGI (reference sequence). CDR3 in DNA: TGTGCCAGCAGCTACCGGGGGGGACAGCCCCAGCATTTT. It yields the protein CASSYRGGQPQHF.

On this clone: Other DNA sequences within the sample encode an identical CDR3. The rearrangement uses TRBV7-2 and TRBJ2-7; D not resolved. CDR3 length: 13 amino acids. The ends were cut back, 1 base at V and 4 bases at J, with 8 bases in the middle. Per germline, CDR1 SGHTA and CDR2 FQGNSA. In nucleotides, the CDR3 is TGTGCCAGCAGCTTAGTCGGTGGTTACGAGCAGTACTTC. It yields the protein CASSLVGGYEQYF.

The chain recombines TRBV5-1 with TRBJ2-7, with 7 bases fitting TRBD1. The CDR3 is 15 residues long. V was pared by 4 bases and J by 0 bases, with 7 bases of the junction left unmatched. Germline V gene lookup returns CDR1 SGHRS and CDR2 YFSETQ. Here the CDR3 DNA reads TGCGCCAGCAGCCGTACAGGGGTCAGCTCCTACGAGCAGTACTTC. This sequence encodes CASSRTGVSSYEQYF. Combining the CDR3 with reference TRBV5-1 and TRBJ2-7 gives the whole variable domain KAGVTQTPRYLIKTRGQQVTLSCSPISGHRSVSWYQQTPGQGLQFLFEYFSETQRNKGNFPGRFSGRQFSNSRSEMNVSTLELGDSALYLCASSRTGVSSYEQYFGPGTRLTVT.

V and J are TRBV30 and TRBJ1-6, with D unclear. Germline lookup yields CDR1 GTSNPN and CDR2 SVGIG (reference sequence). Deletions cut 3 bases from V and 7 bases from J, with 19 bases between. The CDR3 consists of 16 residues. This CDR3 is CAWRAFGMAVNSPLHF. The CDR3 nucleotides read TGTGCCTGGAGGGCGTTCGGGATGGCGGTCAATTCACCCCTCCACTTT.

This clone was detected once. The CDR3 spells CASGNSGSTHEQYF. CDR3 nucleotides: TGTGCCAGCGGCAATAGCGGGAGTACCCACGAGCAGTACTTC. The V call is TRBV9, the J call TRBJ2-7; 9 bases align to TRBD2. Germline CDR1 is SGDLS and CDR2 is YYNGEE. This CDR3 spans 14 amino acids. Unmatched junction bases numbered 10, after V lost 7 bases and J lost 5 bases.

The rearrangement links TRBV7-9 to TRBJ2-1, with D uncertain. The CDR3 contains 16 residues. The V and J ends lost 5 bases and 1 base respectively, with 15 bases between them. Looked up from germline, CDR1 is SEHNR and CDR2 is FQNEAQ (reference sequence). The CDR3 DNA reads as TGTGCCAGCAGCAACGACGACCCCCGGTCCTACAATGAGCAGTTCTTC. This sequence encodes CASSNDDPRSYNEQFF.

The chain employs TRBV7-2 and TRBJ1-2; the match to TRBD1 covers 8 bases. This CDR3 is 16 amino acids long. The ends lost 5 bases at V and 7 bases at J; junction bases unmatched: 15. The germline CDR1 and CDR2 sequences are SGHTA and FQGNSA. CDR3 protein: CASSPWDRPGSGGYTF. CDR3 coding DNA: TGTGCCAGCAGCCCCTGGGACAGGCCTGGAAGTGGTGGCTACACCTTC.

V usage is TRBV30 and J usage is TRBJ1-2; a possible D gene is TRBD1 (5 bases). The CDR3 loop spans 12 amino acids. Deletions cut 4 bases from V and 8 bases from J, with 14 bases between. Germline V gives CDR1 GTSNPN, CDR2 SVGIG (reference sequence). The CDR3 DNA reads as TGTGCCTGGACCCCACAGGTAGGAGGCTACACCTTC. Protein: CAWTPQVGGYTF.

This clone has just a few counts. The chain employs TRBV18 and TRBJ1-3; D gene ambiguous. This CDR3 is 14 amino acids long. The germline V gene encodes CDR1 KGHSH and CDR2 LQKENI. The V and J ends lost 6 bases and 3 bases respectively, with 12 bases between them. CDR3 residues: CASSPGKDGNTIYF. CDR3 nucleotides: TGTGCCAGCTCCCCGGGCAAGGATGGAAACACCATATATTTT.

The chain carries TRBV7-2 and TRBJ2-7; TRBD2 agrees at 11 bases. J gave up 4 bases and V 5 bases, and 7 bases lay outside the gene matches. The CDR3 has 15 amino acids. Germline lookup yields CDR1 SGHTA and CDR2 FQGNSA. CDR3 sequence reads: CASSADLAGGYEQYF. CDR3 coding DNA: TGTGCCAGCAGCGCAGATCTAGCGGGAGGTTACGAGCAGTACTTC.

The sample holds many counts of this clone. The J gene is TRBJ1-2, the V gene TRBV2; D unresolved. Trimming removed 6 bases at V and 8 bases at J, with 7 bases between. The CDR3 covers 10 residues. Per the germline V gene, CDR1 is SNHLY and CDR2 is FYNNEI. Written as DNA, the CDR3 is TGTGCCAGCAGGGGTGGCGGCTACACCTTC. Translating it yields CASRGGGYTF. Supplemented by reference TRBV2 and TRBJ1-2, the full variable domain reads EPEVTQTPSHQVTQMGQEVILRCVPISNHLYFYWYRQILGQKVEFLVSFYNNEISEKSEIFDDQFSVERPDGSNFTLKIRSTKLEDSAMYFCASRGGGYTFGSGTRLTVV.